Listed below are T cell receptor beta chains from one sample, sequenced in a study of regulatory T cells in long-lasting Graves disease. TCRdb re-called the multiplex PCR reads with MiXCR, one entry per CDR3 protein. The sample includes about 220,000 distinct CDR3 sequences, roughly 19% of them seen just once. These same records also appear under a second study, on T cells in Graves' hyperthyroidism and ophthalmopathy.

The input for sequencing was peripheral blood mononuclear cells (PBMCs), taken at new diagnosis, from a patient treated with antithyroid drugs. These receptors all stem from a woman in her twenties or thirties with Graves disease. Each CDR3 is given with its conserved first and last residue. D genes are given only for firm matches. The size entry is marked missing in some rows and otherwise reads once, few, many or a size class.

size: many; D: TRBD2; J: TRBJ2-6; V: TRBV27; DNA: TGTGCCAGCAGCACGAGCGGGAGTACGATCTCTGGGGCCAACGTCCTGACTTTC; CDR3: CASSTSGSTISGANVLTF
size: many; D: TRBD2; J: TRBJ2-5; V: TRBV20-1; DNA: TGCAGTGCTACTGGGACTAGCGGGGGGGCCCCGGAGACCCAGTACTTC; CDR3: CSATGTSGGAPETQYF
size: NA; D: TRBD2; J: TRBJ2-1; V: TRBV28; DNA: TGTGCCAGCAGTTTCCTAGCGGGAGGGGGTGAGCAGTTCTTC; CDR3: CASSFLAGGGEQFF
size: few; D: TRBD1; J: TRBJ2-2; V: TRBV4-1; DNA: TGCGCCAGCAGCCAATGGACAGGGGGGGACACCGGGGAGCTGTTTTTT; CDR3: CASSQWTGGDTGELFF
size: many; D: NA; J: TRBJ1-2; V: TRBV20-1; DNA: TGCAGTGCTAGACGGGACCCGACCGCCTATGGCTACACCTTC; CDR3: CSARRDPTAYGYTF
size: NA; D: NA; J: TRBJ1-1; V: TRBV18; DNA: TGTGCCAGCTCACGGCCGGGACTGCCGGTGAACACTGAAGCTTTCTTT; CDR3: CASSRPGLPVNTEAFF
size: few; D: NA; J: TRBJ2-3; V: TRBV7-9; DNA: TGTGCCAGCAGCCCAATAGTGGCCTCCACAGATACGCAGTATTTT; CDR3: CASSPIVASTDTQYF
size: many; D: NA; J: TRBJ2-7; V: TRBV6-1; DNA: TGTGCCAGCAGCCCCCCGTGGGGCCCCTACGAGCAGTACTTC; CDR3: CASSPPWGPYEQYF
size: many; D: NA; J: TRBJ1-2; V: TRBV28; DNA: TGTGCCAGCAGTTTCAGGGCAGGGGTCGGCTACACCTTC; CDR3: CASSFRAGVGYTF
size: NA; D: TRBD1; J: TRBJ2-5; V: TRBV24-1; DNA: TGTGCCACCAGTGACCCGGGACAGGTTGACGAGACCCAGTACTTC; CDR3: CATSDPGQVDETQYF
size: many; D: NA; J: TRBJ1-1; V: TRBV12-3/TRBV12-4; DNA: TGTGCCAGCAGTTTTGGAGGGGGATCGAACACTGAAGCTTTCTTT; CDR3: CASSFGGGSNTEAFF
size: many; D: TRBD1; J: TRBJ1-4; V: TRBV15; DNA: TGTGCCACCAGCAGAGATCGGCAGGGGGCTAGTGAAAAACTGTTTTTT; CDR3: CATSRDRQGASEKLFF
size: NA; D: NA; J: TRBJ2-2; V: TRBV5-1; DNA: TGCGCCAGCAGCTTGGATAGCAGGGGACCCGGGGAGCTGTTTTTT; CDR3: CASSLDSRGPGELFF
size: NA; D: NA; J: TRBJ2-5; V: TRBV20-1; DNA: TGCAGTGCTAGCGAGGGATACCAAGAGACCCAGTACTTC; CDR3: CSASEGYQETQYF
size: many; D: TRBD2; J: TRBJ2-7; V: TRBV27; DNA: TGTGCCAGCAGTTTATTCGGTCTAGCGGGCTCCTACGAGCAGTACTTC; CDR3: CASSLFGLAGSYEQYF
size: many; D: NA; J: TRBJ1-5; V: TRBV7-9; DNA: TGTGCCAGCAGCGACAGCTATCAGCCCCAGCATTTT; CDR3: CASSDSYQPQHF
size: many; D: NA; J: TRBJ1-5; V: TRBV7-2; DNA: TGTGCCAGCAGCTTACGGGGATATAGCAATCAGCCCCAGCATTTT; CDR3: CASSLRGYSNQPQHF
size: many; D: NA; J: TRBJ2-7; V: TRBV29-1; DNA: TGCAGCGTTGAATCCCAAGAGCGAAACTACGAGCAGTACTTC; CDR3: CSVESQERNYEQYF
size: many; D: NA; J: TRBJ1-1; V: TRBV6-5; DNA: TGTGCCAGCAGTTTCGAGGGGGACATGAACACTGAAGCTTTCTTT; CDR3: CASSFEGDMNTEAFF
size: once; D: TRBD2; J: TRBJ2-7; V: TRBV5-1; DNA: TGCGCCAGCAGCTTGTTGACTAGCGGGAGTTCCGAGCAGTACTTC; CDR3: CASSLLTSGSSEQYF
size: NA; D: TRBD1; J: TRBJ2-5; V: TRBV11-2; DNA: TGTGCCAGCAGCTCAGAGGACAGGTGGCGAGAGACCCAGTACTTC; CDR3: CASSSEDRWRETQYF
size: many; D: TRBD2; J: TRBJ2-3; V: TRBV20-1; DNA: TGCAGTGCCCCGACCCCCGGGACTAGCGCGGGTTGGACAGATACGCAGTATTTT; CDR3: CSAPTPGTSAGWTDTQYF
size: few; D: NA; J: TRBJ2-2; V: TRBV19; DNA: TGTGCCAGTAGTATAGAGGTGGGACTCCTGAACACCGGGGAGCTGTTTTTT; CDR3: CASSIEVGLLNTGELFF
size: many; D: NA; J: TRBJ1-2; V: TRBV29-1; DNA: TGCAGCGTTGATAGTAGGGGACCCTCCTATGGCTACACCTTC; CDR3: CSVDSRGPSYGYTF
size: many; D: NA; J: TRBJ1-1; V: TRBV6-2/TRBV6-3; DNA: TGTGCCAGCACCTTACGGAGGGACGAAGCTTTCTTT; CDR3: CASTLRRDEAFF
size: many; D: NA; J: TRBJ1-2; V: TRBV19; DNA: TGTGCCAGTAGTATCGGCAGAGGCTACACCTTC; CDR3: CASSIGRGYTF
size: many; D: NA; J: TRBJ2-7; V: TRBV28; DNA: TGTGCCAGCAGTTTTGCAACCGACTCCTACGAGCAGTACTTC; CDR3: CASSFATDSYEQYF